Below, 31 T cell receptor beta chains from the same sample are listed, as sequenced in a study of T cells after yellow fever vaccination. TCRdb recomputed calls from the 5' RACE reads with MiXCR, one row per CDR3 protein. The data contain about 45,000 distinct CDR3 sequences, 6.8% of them singletons. The starting material was CD8+ T cells not binding an NS4B(214-222) dextramer, sorted from PBMCs, obtained 45 days after the yellow fever booster vaccination. The receptors derive from a man aged 25-45 years who received the YFV17D yellow fever vaccine.

The V call is TRBV5-4, the J call TRBJ2-5, with 10 bases lining up with TRBD2. Germline V lookup: CDR1 SGHNT, CDR2 YYREEE (reference sequence). The trim removed 2 bases at V and 5 bases at J, leaving 21 bases unmatched. The CDR3 runs to 20 residues. In DNA form, the CDR3 reads TGTGCCAGCAGCTTCTCCGTGGACACGCACCTAGCGGGAGATGGGGAGACCCAGTACTTC. This translates into CASSFSVDTHLAGDGETQYF.

This clonotype was picked up many times. The rearrangement uses TRBV18 and TRBJ2-1, with D possibly TRBD2 on 6 matching bases. V dropped 4 bases and J dropped 6 bases, with 10 bases sitting between them. Germline lookup yields CDR1 KGHSH and CDR2 LQKENI. This CDR3 is built from 13 residues. CDR3: CASSLPGANEQFF. Here the CDR3 DNA reads TGTGCCAGCTCACTCCCGGGAGCCAATGAGCAGTTCTTC.

This clonotype was counted ten times or more. This chain connects TRBV28 to TRBJ2-7; the D gene is possibly TRBD2 (5 bases). The CDR3 has 12 residues. Trimming took off 6 bases at V and 3 bases at J, with 9 bases between the two ends. From germline, CDR1 is MDHEN and CDR2 SYDVKM. The CDR3 DNA reads TGTGCCAGCAGATACCGGGACTACGAGCAGTACTTC. It translates to CASRYRDYEQYF.

V and J are TRBV20-1 and TRBJ2-3, with 11 bases lining up with TRBD2. This CDR3 comprises 15 residues. V dropped 6 bases and J dropped 4; count of bases not matched to a gene: 9. The germline V gene encodes CDR1 DFQATT and CDR2 SNEGSKA (reference sequence). The CDR3 DNA is TGCAGTGCAAACATAGCGGGAGGGATATCAGATACGCAGTATTTT. Its protein is CSANIAGGISDTQYF.

This clonotype occurred a few times. The V call is TRBV9, the J call TRBJ2-1; the match to TRBD2 covers 9 bases. Germline values: CDR1 SGDLS, CDR2 YYNGEE. The CDR3 runs to 14 residues. J was trimmed by 8 bases and V by 2 bases; bases with no gene match: 5. CDR3 sequence reads: CASSVSGRGDEQFF. DNA of the CDR3: TGTGCCAGCAGCGTTAGCGGGAGAGGGGATGAGCAGTTCTTC. Variable domain in full (rest from reference TRBV9 and TRBJ2-1): DSGVTQTPKHLITATGQRVTLRCSPRSGDLSVYWYQQSLDQGLQFLIQYYNGEERAKGNILERFSAQQFPDLHSELNLSSLELGDSALYFCASSVSGRGDEQFFGPGTRLTVL.

This clonotype was recorded many times. Its ends do not fully match the called genes, so a read error is possible. V and J are TRBV20-1 and TRBJ2-1; 9 bases are shared with TRBD2. CDR3 length: 15 amino acids. Germline CDR1 and CDR2: DFQATT and SNEGSKA (reference sequence). The CDR3 DNA follows: TGCAGTGCAAGAGCCCTAGCGGGGTCCTACAATGAGCAGTTCTTC. As protein: CSARALAGSYNEQFF.

This clonotype has a count of ten or more. V is TRBV11-2 and J is TRBJ2-7; 7 bases map to TRBD2. Germline loops: CDR1 SGHAT, CDR2 FQNNGV. J was trimmed by 7 bases and V by 5 bases; bases with no gene match: 17. The CDR3 consists of 16 residues. The CDR3 DNA is TGTGCCAGCAGCGACCCGACTAGCAGGATCATGATGGAGCAGTACTTC. It is translated as CASSDPTSRIMMEQYF.

The chain couples TRBV20-1 to TRBJ2-1; 10 positions match TRBD2. J gave up 9 bases and V 0 bases, and 8 bases lay outside the gene matches. The CDR3 totals 15 residues. Germline V gene lookup returns CDR1 DFQATT and CDR2 SNEGSKA (reference sequence). CDR3 bases: TGCAGTGCTAGAGATCGGGCTAGCGGGAGAATTGAGCAGTTCTTC. This sequence encodes CSARDRASGRIEQFF.

CDR3 nucleotide sequence: TGTGCCAGCAGCTTAGTCTGGACAGGTTACCATGAGCAGTTCTTC. It codes for CASSLVWTGYHEQFF. The chain combines TRBV7-2 with TRBJ2-1, with 7 nucleotides matching TRBD1. With 1 base clipped from V and 8 bases from J, the junction kept 8 bases outside the gene matches. CDR3 length equals 15 residues. Germline V CDR1 and CDR2: SGHTA, FQGNSA.

This clonotype was recorded many times. This chain links TRBV27 with TRBJ2-2; TRBD2 is a possible D gene (6 bases). The CDR3 runs to 14 residues. V was trimmed by 7 bases and J by 2 bases, leaving 11 bases between them. Per the germline V gene, CDR1 is MNHEY and CDR2 is SMNVEV (reference sequence). This CDR3 reads CASKTGLNTGELFF. The CDR3 DNA reads TGTGCCAGCAAGACGGGACTCAACACCGGGGAGCTGTTTTTT.

The chain recombines TRBV15 with TRBJ2-3; either TRBD1 or TRBD2 may supply D (5 bases each). This CDR3 has 16 amino acids. Looked up from germline, CDR1 is LNHNV and CDR2 is YYDKDF (reference sequence). The ends were cut back, 7 bases at V and 4 bases at J, with 21 bases in the middle. CDR3 amino acids: CATKGTQLMGADTQYF. The CDR3 DNA follows: TGTGCCACCAAAGGGACGCAATTGATGGGGGCAGATACGCAGTATTTT.

As for this clonotype: With a much larger clone just one base away, this may be a read error. The genes are TRBV3-1 and TRBJ2-5; possibly TRBD1 for D (5 bases). Germline lookup yields CDR1 LGHDT and CDR2 YNNKEL (reference sequence). CDR3 length: 14 amino acids. The DNA for the CDR3 is TGTGCCAGCAGTACTCCAGGGTACCATGAGACCCAGTACTTC. It yields the protein CASSTPGYHETQYF.

The table lists this clonotype with many counts. V gene TRBV7-6 combines with J gene TRBJ1-4; D is unresolved. V was trimmed by 1 base and J by 5 bases, leaving 11 bases between them. Germline V gives CDR1 SGHVS, CDR2 FNYEAQ. The CDR3 totals 15 residues. The CDR3 reads CASSLGSGLNEKLFF. The CDR3 nucleotides are TGTGCCAGCAGCTTAGGCAGCGGGCTCAATGAAAAACTGTTTTTT.

This clonotype was counted ten times or more. This chain joins TRBV7-9 and TRBJ2-2; D uncertain. Deletions cut 5 bases from V and 6 bases from J, with 1 base between. The CDR3 runs to 10 residues. Germline V gene lookup returns CDR1 SEHNR and CDR2 FQNEAQ (reference sequence). Here the CDR3 DNA reads TGTGCCAGCAGCCCCGGGGAGCTGTTTTTT. Encoded protein: CASSPGELFF.

This clonotype was seen at least ten times. In nucleotides, the CDR3 is TGTGCCATCAGTGAGACGAGGCAGGTTACGGGCTACGAGCAGTACTTC. Translation: CAISETRQVTGYEQYF. The J gene is TRBJ2-7, the V gene TRBV10-3, with unresolved D. Germline V gene sequence: CDR1 ENHRY, CDR2 SYGVKD. The V end was cut by 2 bases, the J end by 3 bases, with 17 bases between. The CDR3 totals 16 residues.

This clonotype was detected ten times or more. V usage is TRBV29-1 and J usage is TRBJ2-5; no definite D call. The V end lost 4 bases, the J end lost 5 bases, and 2 bases lay between the germline ends. Germline CDR1 SQVTM, CDR2 ANQGSEA. CDR3 length: 9 amino acids. DNA for the CDR3: TGCAGCGTTGTGGAGACCCAGTACTTC. This gives the protein CSVVETQYF.

This clonotype was seen at least ten times. This chain joins TRBV20-1 and TRBJ2-7, with D unclear. This CDR3 has 14 residues. The germline CDR1 and CDR2 sequences are DFQATT and SNEGSKA (reference sequence). Between the trimmed V and J ends, which lost 6 bases and 0 bases, there was a span of 15 bases. The CDR3 is CSAPRQFSSYEQYF. CDR3 bases: TGCAGTGCCCCCAGGCAGTTCAGCTCCTACGAGCAGTACTTC.

Notes on this clonotype: Just one base apart from a much larger clone, this may be a read error. The gene calls are TRBV7-6 and TRBJ2-1; possible D gene TRBD2, 5 bases. The V gene's germline CDR1 is SGHVS and CDR2 FNYEAQ. This CDR3 spans 14 amino acids. CDR3 in amino acids: CASSLGLGSNDQFF. CDR3 in DNA: TGTGCCAGCAGCTTAGGTTTAGGGAGCAATGATCAGTTCTTC.

This clonotype has just a few counts. The CDR3 protein is CASSGQRARAYEQYF. CDR3 DNA sequence: TGTGCCAGCAGCGGACAACGCGCCAGGGCCTACGAGCAGTACTTC. The chain couples TRBV7-9 to TRBJ2-7, with D perhaps TRBD1 (5 bases). The CDR3 is 15 residues long. The germline CDR1 and CDR2 sequences are SEHNR and FQNEAQ (reference sequence). Trimming took off 5 bases at V and 2 bases at J, with 16 bases between the two ends.

This clonotype was detected many times. This chain links TRBV27 with TRBJ2-2; no firm D call. The V end was cut by 3 bases, the J end by 6 bases, with 8 bases between. The CDR3 runs 13 residues. Germline V gene sequence: CDR1 MNHEY, CDR2 SMNVEV (reference sequence). CDR3 region: CASSFKASGELFF. The CDR3 DNA sequence: TGTGCCAGCAGTTTTAAGGCTTCCGGGGAGCTGTTTTTT.

The V and J genes are TRBV6-1 and TRBJ1-2; TRBD1 is a possible D gene (5 bases). The CDR3 totals 13 residues. Germline CDR1 reads MNHNS; CDR2 reads SASEGT. V was shortened by 6 bases and J by 4 bases, with 12 bases between the two germline ends. CDR3 in amino acids: CASRSGLSYGYTF. The CDR3 bases are TGTGCCAGCAGGTCGGGGCTTTCCTATGGCTACACCTTC.

This clonotype was seen at least ten times. This chain links TRBV19 with TRBJ2-1, with 8 bases lining up with TRBD2. CDR3 length: 13 amino acids. The ends lost 7 bases at V and 10 bases at J; junction bases unmatched: 9. The germline CDR1 and CDR2 sequences are LNHDA and SQIVND (reference sequence). The DNA for the CDR3 is TGTGCCAGTAACGCGGGACTAGTCAGCGAGCAGTTCTTC. Translated: CASNAGLVSEQFF.

The sample holds many counts of this clonotype. The chain employs TRBV20-1 and TRBJ1-6; D gene ambiguous. Trimming took off 0 bases at V and 7 bases at J, with 16 bases between the two ends. CDR3 length equals 16 residues. Germline CDR1 DFQATT, CDR2 SNEGSKA (reference sequence). In DNA, the CDR3 is TGCAGTGCTAGAGATAGGTACAGCCGAGGGAATTCACCCCTCCACTTT. It specifies CSARDRYSRGNSPLHF.

This clonotype was found many times. The CDR3 loop reads CASTVDYIPYNEQFF. The CDR3, as DNA: TGTGCCAGCACCGTGGACTATATCCCTTACAATGAGCAGTTCTTC. The rearrangement links TRBV7-9 to TRBJ2-1; D may be TRBD2 (6 bases). CDR1 and CDR2 (germline): SEHNR, FQNEAQ (reference sequence). Trimming shortened V by 7 bases and J by 4 bases, and 17 bases separated the two germline ends. The CDR3 spans 15 residues.

In this sample, this clonotype turned up many times. V and J are TRBV24-1 and TRBJ2-7; D gene unclear. CDR1 and CDR2 from the germline V gene are KGHDR and SFDVKD. Trimming left V 1 base short and J 4 bases short, with 13 bases between. This CDR3 is 15 amino acids long. CDR3 sequence: CATSDLVAGSYEQYF. Here the CDR3 DNA reads TGTGCCACCAGTGATTTAGTCGCAGGTTCTTACGAGCAGTACTTC.

Concerning this clonotype itself: This may come from a read error, since a much larger clone is one base off. J is TRBJ2-1 and V is TRBV27; D remains ambiguous. CDR1 is MNHEY and CDR2 is SMNVEV in the germline V gene (reference sequence). V gave up 5 bases and J gave up 7 bases, with 6 bases separating them. The CDR3 runs to 11 residues. The CDR3 sequence: CASSEGNEQFF. The DNA of the CDR3 is TGTGCCAGCAGTGAAGGGAATGAGCAGTTCTTC.

This clonotype was recorded many times. The rearrangement links TRBV13 to TRBJ1-4, with D tentatively TRBD1 (6 bases). The germline V and J ends were trimmed by 4 bases and 6 bases, with 9 bases remaining between them. The CDR3 is 13 amino acids. Per germline, CDR1 PRHDT and CDR2 FYEKMQ (reference sequence). As DNA, the CDR3 is TGTGCCAGCAGCTCCGGGACATATGAAAAACTGTTTTTT. Translated: CASSSGTYEKLFF.

In its sample, this clonotype was seen a few times. CDR3 residues: CATSGGSYEQYF. CDR3 DNA: TGTGCCACTAGCGGGGGCTCCTACGAGCAGTACTTC. The chain employs TRBV24-1 and TRBJ2-7; TRBD2 matches 9 bases. Trimming at V came to 10 bases and at J to 0 bases, leaving 0 bases not matched to a gene. This CDR3 has 12 amino acids. Germline CDR1 and CDR2: KGHDR and SFDVKD.

This clonotype was seen a few times. The V call is TRBV6-1, the J call TRBJ2-1; 9 nucleotides align to TRBD2. Trimming at V came to 7 bases and at J to 1 base, leaving 17 bases not matched to a gene. The length of the CDR3 is 19 residues. Germline CDR1 reads MNHNS; CDR2 reads SASEGT. The CDR3 region has the DNA TGTGCCAGCACCGACCCCTCTAGCGGGAAGGTACGTTCCTACAATGAGCAGTTCTTC. As protein: CASTDPSSGKVRSYNEQFF.

The chain combines TRBV30 with TRBJ2-1; 12 bases align to TRBD1. The CDR3 length is 12 residues. Trimming removed 5 bases from V and 9 bases from J; junction bases left unmatched: 2. From germline, CDR1 is GTSNPN and CDR2 SVGIG (reference sequence). The CDR3 sequence: CAWGTGGFEQFF. In DNA, the CDR3 is TGTGCCTGGGGGACAGGGGGCTTTGAGCAGTTCTTC.

This clonotype was picked up many times. The chain is built from TRBV27 and TRBJ1-5, with D possibly TRBD1 on 5 matching bases. CDR1 is MNHEY, CDR2 SMNVEV, per germline (reference sequence). Trimming pared 5 bases from V and 7 bases from J, leaving 12 bases between. This CDR3 contains 13 residues. This chain's CDR3 is CASSPSGDQPQHF. In DNA form, the CDR3 reads TGTGCCAGCAGTCCAAGCGGGGACCAGCCCCAGCATTTT.